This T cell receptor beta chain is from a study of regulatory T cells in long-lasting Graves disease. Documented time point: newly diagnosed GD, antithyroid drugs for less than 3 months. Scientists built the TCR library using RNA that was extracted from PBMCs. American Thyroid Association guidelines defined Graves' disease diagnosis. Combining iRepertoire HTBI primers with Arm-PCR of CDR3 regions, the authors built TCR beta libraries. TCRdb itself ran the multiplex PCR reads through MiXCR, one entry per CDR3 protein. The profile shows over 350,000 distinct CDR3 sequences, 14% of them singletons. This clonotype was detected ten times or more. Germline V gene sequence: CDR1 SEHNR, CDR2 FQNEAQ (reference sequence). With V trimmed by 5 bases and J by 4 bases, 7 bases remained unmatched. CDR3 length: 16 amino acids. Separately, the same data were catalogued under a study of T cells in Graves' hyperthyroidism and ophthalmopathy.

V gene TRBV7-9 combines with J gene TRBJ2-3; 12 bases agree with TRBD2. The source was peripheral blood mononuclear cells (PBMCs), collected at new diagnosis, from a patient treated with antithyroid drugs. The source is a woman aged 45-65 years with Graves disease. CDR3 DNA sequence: TGTGCCAGCAGCCCTCAGACTAGCGGGGGCCCAGATACGCAGTATTTT. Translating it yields CASSPQTSGGPDTQYF.